The 30 T cell receptor beta chains presented below share a single source sample, sequenced in a study of blood T cell repertoires in COVID-19. The table came from immunoSEQ multiplex PCR; TCRdb's copy has only in-frame clones and leaves some out. The table has about 260,000 clones, around 78% seen once. Source material: peripheral blood. These TCRs come from a man aged 55-75 years who had recovered from COVID-19.

The rearrangement joins TRBV2 to TRBJ2-7; 15 bases align to TRBD2. V shed 4 bases and J 0 bases; nucleotides not matched to a gene: 7. The CDR3 is made up of 18 amino acids. CDR1 SNHLY and CDR2 FYNNEI come from the germline V gene. The CDR3 is CASSGRGLAGGSSYEQYF. The CDR3 coding sequence is TGTGCCAGCAGTGGAAGGGGACTAGCGGGGGGTAGCTCCTACGAGCAGTACTTC.

The chain joins TRBV4-2 to TRBJ2-3; maybe TRBD2 (5 bases). There are 14 residues in the CDR3. V lost 0 bases and J 8 bases, leaving 12 bases between the germline ends. From germline, CDR1 is LGHNA and CDR2 YNFKEQ. The CDR3 bases are TGTGCCAGCAGCCAAGAAAGCAAGGCGGGTACGCAGTATTTT. Translated, it gives CASSQESKAGTQYF.

The chain recombines TRBV5-6 with TRBJ1-6; D perhaps matches TRBD1 (6 bases). Germline CDR1 SGHDT, CDR2 YYEEEE. V lost 2 bases and J 5 bases, leaving 11 bases between the germline ends. This CDR3 contains 15 residues. The DNA for the CDR3 is TGTGCCAGCAGCTTACAGGGCGCAGATAATTCACCCCTCCACTTT. Translated: CASSLQGADNSPLHF.

This chain links TRBV11-2 with TRBJ2-7, with D tentatively TRBD2 (5 bases). The V end lost 0 bases, the J end lost 3 bases, and 9 bases lay between the germline ends. Germline V CDR1 and CDR2: SGHAT, FQNNGV. The CDR3 is made up of 14 amino acids. The CDR3 is CASSLESGNYEQYF. The CDR3 DNA reads TGTGCCAGCAGCTTAGAATCCGGGAACTACGAGCAGTACTTC.

The chain links TRBV6-5 to TRBJ1-2, with TRBD1 identical over 8 bases. CDR1 is MNHEY, CDR2 SVGAGI, per germline. The ends lost 5 bases at V and 3 bases at J; junction bases unmatched: 8. The CDR3 covers 15 residues. CDR3 nucleotide sequence: TGTGCCAGCAGTCCTACAGGGGGGCCCTACTATGGCTACACCTTC. Translation: CASSPTGGPYYGYTF.

This chain connects TRBV7-7 to TRBJ2-3, with D possibly being TRBD2 (5 bases). The V gene lost 9 bases and the J gene lost 2 bases, with 12 bases spanning the gap. CDR3 size: 13 residues. Germline V gene data show CDR1 as SSHAT and CDR2 as FNYEAQ (reference sequence). The CDR3 sequence: CASAGGYTDTQYF. CDR3 coding DNA: TGTGCCAGTGCGGGTGGTTACACAGATACGCAGTATTTT.

The gene calls are TRBV11-2 and TRBJ2-5, with D hard to call. The CDR3 totals 13 residues. From germline, CDR1 is SGHAT and CDR2 FQNNGV. V was clipped by 8 bases and J by 4 bases, with 14 bases between them. The chain's CDR3 is CASEQNPTETQYF. CDR3 nucleotides: TGTGCCAGCGAACAGAACCCCACAGAGACCCAGTACTTC.

This CDR3 is CATSDGGRAYNEQFF. In nucleotides, the CDR3 is TGTGCCACCAGTGACGGCGGGAGGGCCTACAATGAGCAGTTCTTC. This chain joins TRBV24-1 and TRBJ2-1; 9 bases map to TRBD2. There are 15 residues in the CDR3. With 4 bases clipped from V and 2 bases from J, the junction kept 2 bases outside the gene matches. The germline V gene has CDR1 KGHDR and CDR2 SFDVKD.

The chain employs TRBV19 and TRBJ1-2; possible D gene TRBD1, 6 bases. The CDR3 length is 14 residues. Trimming removed 6 bases at V and 3 bases at J, with 14 bases between. CDR1 LNHDA and CDR2 SQIVND come from the germline V gene (reference sequence). The CDR3 is CASRPTGRDYGYTF. The CDR3 DNA reads TGTGCCAGTAGACCGACAGGAAGGGACTATGGCTACACCTTC.

The chain uses TRBV6-1 and TRBJ2-3, with 9 bases lining up with TRBD1. This CDR3 has 16 residues. Looked up from germline, CDR1 is MNHNS and CDR2 is SASEGT. Trimming took 3 bases from V and 2 from J; bases not matched to a gene: 6. The CDR3 nucleotides read TGTGCCAGCAGTGATATCGGACAGGGGCCCACAGATACGCAGTATTTT. It is translated as CASSDIGQGPTDTQYF.

The chain is built from TRBV23-1 and TRBJ1-4; D may be TRBD1 (5 bases). TRBV23-1 is reported as an ORF; its role is uncertain. This CDR3 is 13 amino acids long. With 9 bases removed from V and 3 bases from J, the gap between germline ends came to 11 bases. DNA for the CDR3: TGCGCCAGACTGAAAGGGGCTAATGAAAAACTGTTTTTT. This gives the protein CARLKGANEKLFF.

This clone occurred a few times. The chain recombines TRBV7-2 with TRBJ2-7; D not certain. The CDR3 loop spans 13 amino acids. CDR1 SGHTA and CDR2 FQGNSA come from the germline V gene. V was clipped by 0 bases and J by 3 bases, with 6 bases between them. CDR3 amino acids: CASSLADFYEQYF. The DNA for the CDR3 is TGTGCCAGCAGCTTAGCCGACTTCTACGAGCAGTACTTC. The entire variable domain, with the rest obtained from reference TRBV7-2 and TRBJ2-7, is as follows: GAGVSQSPSNKVTEKGKDVELRCDPISGHTALYWYRQSLGQGLEFLIYFQGNSAPDKSGLPSDRFSAERTGGSVSTLTIQRTQQEDSAVYLCASSLADFYEQYFGPGTRLTVT.

V gene TRBV19 combines with J gene TRBJ2-7, with TRBD2 as a possible D gene (7 bases). CDR1 LNHDA and CDR2 SQIVND come from the germline V gene (reference sequence). V was clipped by 4 bases and J by 2 bases, with 12 bases between them. The CDR3 is made up of 14 amino acids. The CDR3 is CASSTGGGAYEQYF. CDR3 DNA sequence: TGTGCCAGTAGTACCGGAGGGGGGGCCTACGAGCAGTACTTC. Full variable domain (rest looked up from reference TRBV19 and TRBJ2-7): DGGITQSPKYLFRKEGQNVTLSCEQNLNHDAMYWYRQDPGQGLRLIYYSQIVNDFQKGDIAEGYSVSREKKESFPLTVTSAQKNPTAFYLCASSTGGGAYEQYFGPGTRLTVT.

The chain is built from TRBV5-1 and TRBJ2-7; tentative D call: TRBD1 (6 bases). V was shortened by 0 bases and J by 3 bases, with 16 bases between the two germline ends. The CDR3 extends over 16 amino acids. CDR1 and CDR2 from the germline V gene are SGHRS and YFSETQ. Here the CDR3 reads CASSLGTGSLLYEQYF. Here the CDR3 DNA reads TGCGCCAGCAGCTTGGGTACAGGGTCCTTACTCTACGAGCAGTACTTC.

This clone was seen only once. V usage is TRBV7-9 and J usage is TRBJ1-6; D call uncertain. Deletions cut 4 bases from V and 6 bases from J, with 4 bases between. CDR3 length: 12 residues. The V gene's germline CDR1 is SEHNR and CDR2 FQNEAQ (reference sequence). CDR3 bases: TGTGCCAGCAGCTATAGTAATTCACCCCTCCACTTT. Protein sequence: CASSYSNSPLHF.

The chain links TRBV29-1 to TRBJ2-1; 8 bases map to TRBD1. The CDR3 is 13 residues long. With V trimmed by 4 bases and J by 9 bases, 8 bases remained unmatched. Germline lookup yields CDR1 SQVTM and CDR2 ANQGSEA. The CDR3 loop is CSVVLTGVFEQFF. For the CDR3, the DNA is TGCAGCGTTGTTCTGACAGGGGTTTTTGAGCAGTTCTTC.

V is TRBV4-1 and J is TRBJ2-2; TRBD1 matches at 9 bases. Germline V gene sequence: CDR1 MGHRA, CDR2 YSYEKL. This CDR3 spans 17 amino acids. Trimming at V came to 2 bases and at J to 1 base, leaving 5 bases not matched to a gene. CDR3 in DNA: TGCGCCAGCAGCCAACTACAGGGGGCTAAGAACACCGGGGAGCTGTTTTTT. Its protein product is CASSQLQGAKNTGELFF.

The chain recombines TRBV7-2 with TRBJ1-4; D might be TRBD1 (5 bases). CDR1 and CDR2 from the germline V gene are SGHTA and FQGNSA. This CDR3 is 13 amino acids long. The V end lost 2 bases, the J end lost 7 bases, and 8 bases lay between the germline ends. CDR3: CASSLRRAEKLFF. In DNA form, the CDR3 reads TGTGCCAGCAGCTTACGCAGGGCTGAAAAACTGTTTTTT.

The chain links TRBV5-1 to TRBJ2-5; TRBD1 is a possible D gene (6 bases). V shed 4 bases and J shed 3 bases, with 10 bases lying between them. The CDR3 contains 13 residues. Looked up from germline, CDR1 is SGHRS and CDR2 is YFSETQ. CDR3 residues: CASSIQGKETQYF. CDR3 coding DNA: TGCGCCAGCAGCATACAGGGAAAAGAGACCCAGTACTTC. Together with reference TRBV5-1 and TRBJ2-5, the CDR3 gives the full variable domain: KAGVTQTPRYLIKTRGQQVTLSCSPISGHRSVSWYQQTPGQGLQFLFEYFSETQRNKGNFPGRFSGRQFSNSRSEMNVSTLELGDSALYLCASSIQGKETQYFGPGTRLLVL.

On this clone itself: This CDR3 is also generated by other DNA sequences in the sample. This chain links TRBV24-1 with TRBJ2-3, with 10 bases aligning to TRBD2. With 7 bases clipped from V and 1 base from J, the junction kept 7 bases outside the gene matches. The CDR3 runs 16 residues. The germline CDR1 and CDR2 sequences are KGHDR and SFDVKD. CDR3 region: CATSVAGGFGTDTQYF. The CDR3 nucleotides are TGTGCCACCAGCGTAGCGGGGGGCTTTGGCACAGATACGCAGTATTTT.

This chain joins TRBV6-6 and TRBJ1-1, with TRBD1 matching over 8 bases. The CDR3 has 16 amino acids. V was pared by 7 bases and J by 5 bases, with 15 bases of the junction left unmatched. Germline CDR1 is MNHNY and CDR2 is SVGAGI (reference sequence). CDR3 sequence reads: CASTPGAGGPETEAFF. CDR3 bases: TGTGCCAGCACTCCGGGGGCAGGGGGCCCTGAGACTGAAGCTTTCTTT.

This rearrangement joins TRBV18 to TRBJ2-2; D is perhaps TRBD2 (6 bases). V was trimmed by 4 bases and J by 8 bases, leaving 14 bases between them. CDR1 and CDR2 from the germline V gene are KGHSH and LQKENI. The CDR3 contains 14 residues. Here the CDR3 DNA reads TGTGCCAGCTCACGTATGCGGGAATCTGGGGAGCTGTTTTTT. It codes for CASSRMRESGELFF.

This chain links TRBV6-5 with TRBJ2-7; 7 bases align to TRBD1. J lost 0 bases, V lost 6 bases, and 5 bases had no gene match. In germline, CDR1 is MNHEY, CDR2 SVGAGI. The length of the CDR3 is 14 residues. The CDR3 loop reads CASRYGDSSYEQYF. The CDR3 region has the DNA TGTGCCAGCAGGTACGGGGACAGCTCCTACGAGCAGTACTTC.

The rearrangement uses TRBV7-9 and TRBJ1-1, with D uncertain. Germline-derived CDR1 and CDR2 are SEHNR and FQNEAQ (reference sequence). The CDR3 length is 12 residues. V lost 3 bases, J lost 7 bases, and 9 bases lay in between. CDR3 coding DNA: TGTGCCAGCAGCTTTTCAGCGGTTGAAGCTTTCTTT. This translates into CASSFSAVEAFF.

This clone was detected a few times. The chain employs TRBV25-1 and TRBJ1-6, with 10 bases lining up with TRBD1. CDR1 MGHDK and CDR2 SYGVNS come from the germline V gene. Trimming took 7 bases from V and 7 from J; bases not matched to a gene: 4. CDR3 length: 14 amino acids. This chain's CDR3 is CASKGQGKNSPLHF. CDR3 bases: TGTGCCAGCAAGGGACAGGGGAAAAATTCACCCCTCCACTTT.

This chain joins TRBV15 and TRBJ2-1; 7 bases match TRBD1. The CDR3 is made up of 17 amino acids. Unmatched junction bases numbered 18, after V lost 5 bases and J lost 8 bases. Germline V CDR1 and CDR2: LNHNV, YYDKDF (reference sequence). The CDR3 reads CATSVLDRAGPTDEQFF. The CDR3 nucleotides read TGTGCCACCAGCGTACTAGACAGGGCTGGACCGACCGATGAGCAGTTCTTC.

The CDR3 protein is CSVNRDSTYEQYF. In nucleotides, the CDR3 is TGCAGCGTTAACCGGGACAGTACCTACGAGCAGTACTTC. The V and J genes are TRBV29-1 and TRBJ2-7; 7 positions agree with TRBD1. Germline CDR1 is SQVTM and CDR2 is ANQGSEA. This CDR3 is 13 amino acids long. Trimming cost V 5 bases and J 2 bases; bases outside gene matches: 6.

The chain links TRBV6-5 to TRBJ2-3, with TRBD2 as a possible D gene (5 bases). This CDR3 is 15 amino acids long. The V end was cut by 2 bases, the J end by 0 bases, with 9 bases between. Germline CDR1 is MNHEY and CDR2 is SVGAGI. The CDR3 bases are TGTGCCAGCAGTTACGAGGGCCGGAGCACAGATACGCAGTATTTT. As protein: CASSYEGRSTDTQYF.

The J gene is TRBJ1-5, the V gene TRBV19; possible D gene TRBD1, 5 bases. V was shortened by 4 bases and J by 1 base, with 14 bases between the two germline ends. Per the germline V gene, CDR1 is LNHDA and CDR2 is SQIVND (reference sequence). CDR3 size: 16 residues. CDR3 DNA: TGTGCCAGTAGTAAAATTGTTGCAGGGAGCAATCAGCCCCAGCATTTT. Amino acids: CASSKIVAGSNQPQHF.

The rearrangement links TRBV10-2 to TRBJ1-1, with D maybe TRBD1 (5 bases). CDR3 size: 13 residues. Deletions cut 6 bases from V and 4 bases from J, with 12 bases between. The germline V gene has CDR1 WSHSY and CDR2 SAAADI. This chain's CDR3 is CASRDRTFTEAFF. For the CDR3, the DNA is TGCGCCAGCAGAGACAGAACTTTCACTGAAGCTTTCTTT.